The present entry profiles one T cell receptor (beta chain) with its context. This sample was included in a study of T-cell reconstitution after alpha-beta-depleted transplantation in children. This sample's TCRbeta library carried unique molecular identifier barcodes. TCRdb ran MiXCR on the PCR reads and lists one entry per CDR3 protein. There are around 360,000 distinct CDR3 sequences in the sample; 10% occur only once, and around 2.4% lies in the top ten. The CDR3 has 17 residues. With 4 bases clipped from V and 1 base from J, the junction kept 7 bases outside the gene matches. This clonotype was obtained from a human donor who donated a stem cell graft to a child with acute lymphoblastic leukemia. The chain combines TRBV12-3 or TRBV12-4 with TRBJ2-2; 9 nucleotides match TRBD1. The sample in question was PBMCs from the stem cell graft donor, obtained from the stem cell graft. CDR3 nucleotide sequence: TGTGCCAGCAGTTCCGGATACAGGGGGCGGAACACCGGGGAGCTGTTTTTT. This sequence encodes CASSSGYRGRNTGELFF.